The entry below describes one T cell receptor (beta chain). Its antigen is unidentified. The CDR3 is 14 amino acids. Per the germline V gene, CDR1 is SGDLS and CDR2 is YYNGEE. Trimming took off 0 bases at V and 6 bases at J, with 9 bases between the two ends. The sample comes from a study of graft-versus-host responses after intestinal transplantation. Overall study: Each recipient received anti-thymocyte globulin induction, then tacrolimus and steroids for about 3 years. Overall study results and limits: GvH clones were identified in recipient marrow, with some first appearing in ileum or blood. High graft-versus-host to host-versus-graft clonal ratios were seen in allografts of patients with graft-donor T cell macrochimerism. Early post-transplant HvG declines were associated with peak circulating GvH clone levels.

The table came from immunoSEQ multiplex PCR; TCRdb's copy has only in-frame clones and leaves some out. The table includes some 90,000 clones, roughly 80% detected once. This clonotype was obtained from a human donor who received an intestinal transplant. Sequenced here: unstimulated CD4+ T cells sorted from spleen or lymph node cells, sampled before intestinal transplant. The V call is TRBV9, the J call TRBJ2-2; tentative D call: TRBD1 (5 bases). CDR3: CASSVVQGPGELFF. DNA for the CDR3: TGTGCCAGCAGCGTAGTTCAGGGTCCCGGGGAGCTGTTTTTT.